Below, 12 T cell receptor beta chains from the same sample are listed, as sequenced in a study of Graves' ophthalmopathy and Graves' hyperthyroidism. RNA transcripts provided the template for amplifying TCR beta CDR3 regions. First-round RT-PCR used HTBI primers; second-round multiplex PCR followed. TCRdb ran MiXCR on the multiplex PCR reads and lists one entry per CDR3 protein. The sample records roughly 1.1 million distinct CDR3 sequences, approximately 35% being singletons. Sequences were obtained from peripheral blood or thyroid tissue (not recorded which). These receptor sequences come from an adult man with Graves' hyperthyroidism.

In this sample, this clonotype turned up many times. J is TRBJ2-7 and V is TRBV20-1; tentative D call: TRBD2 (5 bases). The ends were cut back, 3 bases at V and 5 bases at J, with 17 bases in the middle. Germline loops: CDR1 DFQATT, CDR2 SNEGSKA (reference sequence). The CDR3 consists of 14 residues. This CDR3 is CSARAGEGTDEQYF. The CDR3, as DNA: TGCAGTGCTAGGGCCGGTGAGGGAACGGACGAGCAGTACTTC.

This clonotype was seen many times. The CDR3, as DNA: TGTGCCAGCAGCTTGACGGAATATAATTCACCCCTCCACTTT. Its translation: CASSLTEYNSPLHF. The chain couples TRBV7-2 to TRBJ1-6; no reliable D call. CDR1 and CDR2 from the germline V gene are SGHTA and FQGNSA. V was shortened by 3 bases and J by 4 bases, with 7 bases between the two germline ends. CDR3 length equals 14 residues.

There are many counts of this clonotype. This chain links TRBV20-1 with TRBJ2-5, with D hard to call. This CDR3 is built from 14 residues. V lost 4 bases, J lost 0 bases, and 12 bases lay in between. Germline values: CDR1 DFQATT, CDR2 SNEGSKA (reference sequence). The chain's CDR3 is CSANGFGYQETQYF. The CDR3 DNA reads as TGCAGTGCTAACGGGTTTGGGTACCAAGAGACCCAGTACTTC.

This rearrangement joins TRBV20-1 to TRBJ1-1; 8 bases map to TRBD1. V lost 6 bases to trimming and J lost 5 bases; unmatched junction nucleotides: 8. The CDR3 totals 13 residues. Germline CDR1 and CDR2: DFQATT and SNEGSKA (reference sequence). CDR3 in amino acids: CSAPRGRETEAFF. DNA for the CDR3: TGCAGTGCACCCAGGGGGCGAGAGACTGAAGCTTTCTTT.

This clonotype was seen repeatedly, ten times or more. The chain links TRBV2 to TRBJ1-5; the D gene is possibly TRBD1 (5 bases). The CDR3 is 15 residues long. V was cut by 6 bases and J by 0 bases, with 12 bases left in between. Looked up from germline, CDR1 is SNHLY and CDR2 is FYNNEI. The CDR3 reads CASSPPQDSNQPQHF. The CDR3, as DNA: TGTGCCAGCAGCCCACCACAGGATAGCAATCAGCCCCAGCATTTT.

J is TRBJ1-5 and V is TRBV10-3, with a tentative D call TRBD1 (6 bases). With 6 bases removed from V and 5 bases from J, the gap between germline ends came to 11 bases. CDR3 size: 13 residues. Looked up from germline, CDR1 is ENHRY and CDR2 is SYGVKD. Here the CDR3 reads CAIRTAGDQPQHF. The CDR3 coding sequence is TGTGCCATCAGGACGGCAGGGGATCAGCCCCAGCATTTT.

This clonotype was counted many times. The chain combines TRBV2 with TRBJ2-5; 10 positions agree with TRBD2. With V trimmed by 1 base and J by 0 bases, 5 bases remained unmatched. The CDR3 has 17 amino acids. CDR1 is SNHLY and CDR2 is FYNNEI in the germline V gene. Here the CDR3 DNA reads TGTGCCAGCAGTGAAGTACGGCTAGCGGGAGACCAAGAGACCCAGTACTTC. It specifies CASSEVRLAGDQETQYF.

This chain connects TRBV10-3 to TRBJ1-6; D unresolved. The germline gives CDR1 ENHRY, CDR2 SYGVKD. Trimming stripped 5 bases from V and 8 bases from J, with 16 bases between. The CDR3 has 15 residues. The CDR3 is CAISPGPRRDSPLHF. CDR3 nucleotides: TGTGCCATCAGTCCAGGCCCCAGGAGGGATTCACCCCTCCACTTT.

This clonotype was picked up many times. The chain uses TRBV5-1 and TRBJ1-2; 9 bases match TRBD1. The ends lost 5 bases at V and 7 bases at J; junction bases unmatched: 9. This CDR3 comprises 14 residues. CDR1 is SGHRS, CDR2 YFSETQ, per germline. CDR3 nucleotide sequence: TGCGCCAGCAGACCCGGGACAGGGTCGGCTGGCTACACCTTC. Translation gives CASRPGTGSAGYTF.

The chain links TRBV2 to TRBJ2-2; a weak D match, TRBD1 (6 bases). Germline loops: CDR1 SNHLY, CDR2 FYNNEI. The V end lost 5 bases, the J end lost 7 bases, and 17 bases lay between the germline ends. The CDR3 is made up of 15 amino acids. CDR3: CASSPEGGPDGELFF. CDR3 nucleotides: TGTGCCAGCAGTCCAGAAGGGGGACCGGACGGGGAGCTGTTTTTT.

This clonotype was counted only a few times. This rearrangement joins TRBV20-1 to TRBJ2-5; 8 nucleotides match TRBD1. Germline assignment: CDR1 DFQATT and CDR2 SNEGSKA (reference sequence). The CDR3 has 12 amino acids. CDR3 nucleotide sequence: TGCAGCTCCAGGACAGGGCAAGAGACCCAGTACTTC. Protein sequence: CSSRTGQETQYF.

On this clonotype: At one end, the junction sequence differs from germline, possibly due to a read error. The chain's CDR3 is CASSYLVTSPKNTEAFSF. As DNA, the CDR3 is TGTGCCAGCAGTTATCTTGTTACCAGCCCTAAGAACACTGAAGCTTTCTCCTTT. The chain is built from TRBV6-6 and TRBJ1-1; no firm D call. The CDR3 consists of 18 residues. In germline, CDR1 is MNHNY, CDR2 SVGAGI (reference sequence).